The 25 T cell receptor beta chains below come from one sample, sequenced in a study of Ad26.COV2.S vaccination and SARS-CoV-2 variants. The data were produced by immunoSEQ multiplex PCR, yet TCRdb's version contains in-frame clones alone and is incomplete. The sample contains around 400,000 clones, approximately 90% of which appear only once. The treatment was: 15 to 20 received Ad26.COV2.S at low or high dose, single or two shots; several received placebo; per-sample allocation not given. Sampling was performed 63 days after the first vaccine or placebo injection. The sequencing here drew on peripheral blood, taken in a trial of Ad26.COV2.S vaccine versus placebo. These TCRs come from a person aged 18-65 years who received the Ad26.COV2.S COVID-19 vaccine or a placebo.

This clone was seen a handful of times. CDR3 in DNA: TGTGCCAGCAGCTTAACCGGGGCGGGAGGCCTCAATGAGCAGTTCTTC. This encodes CASSLTGAGGLNEQFF. This chain joins TRBV7-3 and TRBJ2-1, with 8 bases matching TRBD2. The J segment lost 6 bases and the V segment lost 0 bases, leaving 7 bases of the junction unmatched. The CDR3 loop spans 16 amino acids. Germline V gene lookup returns CDR1 SGHTA and CDR2 FQGTGA.

The V and J genes are TRBV28 and TRBJ2-7, with TRBD1 matching 7 bases. Trimming at V came to 2 bases and at J to 4 bases, leaving 2 bases not matched to a gene. This CDR3 region has 13 residues. Looked up from germline, CDR1 is MDHEN and CDR2 is SYDVKM. The DNA of the CDR3 is TGTGCCAGCAGTTTAAGGGACAGATACGAGCAGTACTTC. This encodes CASSLRDRYEQYF. Drawing the rest from reference TRBV28 and TRBJ2-7, the complete variable domain is DVKVTQSSRYLVKRTGEKVFLECVQDMDHENMFWYRQDPGLGLRLIYFSYDVKMKEKGDIPEGYSVSREKKERFSLILESASTNQTSMYLCASSLRDRYEQYFGPGTRLTVT.

The V gene is TRBV29-1, the J gene TRBJ2-7; D possibly corresponds to TRBD2 (6 bases). V dropped 7 bases and J dropped 2 bases, with 9 bases sitting between them. CDR1 is SQVTM and CDR2 is ANQGSEA in the germline V gene. The CDR3 contains 11 residues. CDR3 sequence (DNA): TGCAGCGCTTCGGGAGCCTACGAGCAGTACTTC. This codes for CSASGAYEQYF.

The chain links TRBV24-1 to TRBJ2-1; tentatively, D is TRBD1 (7 bases). V was cut by 1 base and J by 3 bases, with 21 bases left in between. This CDR3 comprises 19 residues. The V gene's germline CDR1 is KGHDR and CDR2 SFDVKD. This CDR3 reads CATSDFSRGRQGGYNEQFF. DNA for the CDR3: TGTGCCACCAGTGATTTCTCTCGGGGTAGGCAGGGGGGCTACAATGAGCAGTTCTTC.

This chain connects TRBV6-5 to TRBJ1-2; maybe TRBD1 (5 bases). CDR1 and CDR2 from the germline V gene are MNHEY and SVGAGI. The CDR3 runs to 14 residues. Trimming pared 6 bases from V and 3 bases from J, leaving 14 bases between. CDR3 protein: CASRAHGAHYGYTF. In DNA, the CDR3 is TGTGCCAGCAGAGCCCACGGGGCACACTATGGCTACACCTTC.

There are a few counts of this clone. This chain uses TRBV10-2 with TRBJ1-2, with 7 bases matching TRBD1. The CDR3 loop spans 12 amino acids. V shed 6 bases, J shed 4 bases, and the junction held 2 bases outside the gene matches. Looked up from germline, CDR1 is WSHSY and CDR2 is SAAADI. CDR3 in amino acids: CASRRDSYGYTF. The CDR3 DNA sequence: TGCGCCAGCAGGAGGGACAGCTATGGCTACACCTTC.

This chain joins TRBV23-1 and TRBJ1-4, with D possibly TRBD1 on 5 matching bases. TRBV23-1 is recorded as an ORF, its role being uncertain. V lost 6 bases and J lost 3, with 11 bases in between. The CDR3 contains 14 residues. The CDR3: CASSGHRANEKLFF. In nucleotides, the CDR3 is TGCGCCAGCAGCGGACATAGGGCTAATGAAAAACTGTTTTTT.

This clone was observed a single time. The V call is TRBV1, the J call TRBJ1-2. TRBV1 corresponds to a pseudogene. The CDR3 is 18 amino acids. The CDR3 bases are TGCACCAGCAGCCAAGGGGTTTTGTGGGCCCGGAGGGACTATGGCTACACCTTC. Translating it yields CTSSQGVLWARRDYGYTF.

The chain joins TRBV18 to TRBJ1-1; no firm D call. V was shortened by 0 bases and J by 6 bases, with 14 bases between the two germline ends. Germline V gene lookup returns CDR1 KGHSH and CDR2 LQKENI. CDR3 length equals 15 residues. The CDR3 is CASSPPGRPGPEAFF. CDR3 in DNA: TGTGCCAGCTCACCACCAGGCAGGCCGGGCCCTGAAGCTTTCTTT.

The chain links TRBV27 to TRBJ1-2; 8 nucleotides align to TRBD1. The junction had 6 bases not matched to a gene; V was cut back by 6 bases and J by 3 bases. CDR1 is MNHEY and CDR2 is SMNVEV in the germline V gene (reference sequence). The CDR3 runs to 14 residues. The CDR3 bases are TGTGCCAGCAGCCGGGGGACAGGAGACTATGGCTACACCTTC. This codes for CASSRGTGDYGYTF.

Comments on this clone: The junction shows a germline mismatch at one end, possibly a read error. The chain carries TRBV4-1 and TRBJ2-7, with D maybe TRBD2 (6 bases). In germline, CDR1 is MGHRA, CDR2 YSYEKL. This CDR3 comprises 11 residues. CDR3 protein: CASSQGRGLVF. The CDR3 nucleotides are TGCGCCAGCAGCCAGGGGCGGGGCTTAGTTTTC.

The J gene is TRBJ2-5, the V gene TRBV4-3; TRBD2 is a possible D gene (5 bases). Trimming removed 1 base at V and 4 bases at J, with 7 bases between. This CDR3 comprises 13 residues. CDR1 and CDR2 (germline): LGHNA, YSLEER. The CDR3 DNA reads as TGCGCCAGCAGCCAAGGGGCGGGAGAGACCCAGTACTTC. Its protein is CASSQGAGETQYF.

V and J are TRBV18 and TRBJ2-4; possible D gene TRBD2, 5 bases. The germline V gene encodes CDR1 KGHSH and CDR2 LQKENI. CDR3 length equals 17 residues. Trimming pared 3 bases from V and 0 bases from J, leaving 15 bases between. CDR3 nucleotide sequence: TGTGCCAGCTCACCCGCGGGCAGATCAATAGCCAAAAACATTCAGTACTTC. The encoded protein is CASSPAGRSIAKNIQYF.

CDR3: CASSTGTSGRPGTDTQYF. The CDR3 nucleotides read TGTGCCAGCAGCACAGGGACTAGCGGGAGGCCGGGCACAGATACGCAGTATTTT. The rearrangement joins TRBV7-3 to TRBJ2-3, with TRBD2 identical over 15 bases. V was clipped by 5 bases and J by 1 base; unmatched bases: 7. Germline lookup yields CDR1 SGHTA and CDR2 FQGTGA. The CDR3 extends over 18 amino acids.

This clone appeared once. V and J are TRBV30 and TRBJ1-5; 12 nucleotides agree with TRBD1. With V trimmed by 4 bases and J by 3 bases, 7 bases remained unmatched. CDR3 size: 16 residues. Germline V gives CDR1 GTSNPN, CDR2 SVGIG (reference sequence). CDR3 in amino acids: CAWNTGTGGFNQPQHF. As DNA, the CDR3 is TGTGCCTGGAATACCGGGACAGGGGGCTTCAATCAGCCCCAGCATTTT. The full variable domain, rest sourced from reference TRBV30 and TRBJ1-5, is SQTIHQWPATLVQPVGSPLSLECTVEGTSNPNLYWYRQAAGRGLQLLFYSVGIGQISSEVPQNLSASRPQDRQFILSSKKLLLSDSGFYLCAWNTGTGGFNQPQHFGDGTRLSIL.

The chain combines TRBV5-1 with TRBJ2-2; 9 bases are shared with TRBD2. The length of the CDR3 is 16 residues. V dropped 4 bases and J dropped 2; count of bases not matched to a gene: 6. CDR1 SGHRS and CDR2 YFSETQ come from the germline V gene. The CDR3 is CASSKLAGDNTGELFF. The CDR3 DNA reads TGCGCCAGCAGCAAATTAGCGGGAGACAACACCGGGGAGCTGTTTTTT.

Concerning this clone: Other DNA sequences in this specimen translate into the identical CDR3. The chain carries TRBV30 and TRBJ2-7; maybe TRBD1 (6 bases). CDR3 size: 14 residues. CDR1 GTSNPN and CDR2 SVGIG come from the germline V gene (reference sequence). The V and J ends lost 0 bases and 0 bases respectively, with 9 bases between them. The chain's CDR3 is CAWSVGGSSYEQYF. The CDR3 DNA is TGTGCCTGGAGTGTAGGGGGTAGCTCCTACGAGCAGTACTTC.

The rearrangement uses TRBV10-3 and TRBJ2-6; D call uncertain. V lost 1 base to trimming and J lost 0 bases, with 13 bases between them. Germline V lookup: CDR1 ENHRY, CDR2 SYGVKD. The CDR3 loop spans 18 amino acids. CDR3 DNA: TGTGCCATCAGTGAGTGGGCAGGTACGAGCTCTGGGGCCAACGTCCTGACTTTC. This sequence encodes CAISEWAGTSSGANVLTF.

This sequence joins TRBV29-1 and TRBJ2-3; D might be TRBD2 (6 bases). Trimming removed 3 bases at V and 2 bases at J, with 21 bases between. The length of the CDR3 is 17 residues. The V gene's germline CDR1 is SQVTM and CDR2 ANQGSEA. CDR3 sequence: CSVDTVRVIADTDTQYF. CDR3 nucleotides: TGCAGCGTTGATACGGTCCGGGTGATAGCGGACACAGATACGCAGTATTTT.

This sequence joins TRBV6-6 and TRBJ2-7; D might be TRBD1 (6 bases). The CDR3 loop spans 14 amino acids. V was pared by 0 bases and J by 3 bases, with 9 bases between. From germline, CDR1 is MNHNY and CDR2 SVGAGI (reference sequence). The CDR3 DNA sequence: TGTGCCAGCAGTTACTCGGGGGCGAACTACGAGCAGTACTTC. This gives the protein CASSYSGANYEQYF.

CDR3 sequence: CASSFAGYGYTF. CDR3 DNA sequence: TGTGCCAGCAGCTTCGCAGGGTATGGCTACACCTTC. This chain connects TRBV5-8 to TRBJ1-2; perhaps TRBD1 as D (5 bases). Germline CDR1 reads SGHTS; CDR2 reads YDEGEE. V was trimmed by 2 bases and J by 5 bases, leaving 7 bases between them. This CDR3 contains 12 residues.

The J gene is TRBJ2-3, the V gene TRBV24-1; D gene ambiguous. CDR1 KGHDR and CDR2 SFDVKD come from the germline V gene. The CDR3 consists of 14 residues. V was shortened by 3 bases and J by 5 bases, with 11 bases between the two germline ends. The CDR3 protein is CATSDAQLGDTQYF. CDR3 in DNA: TGTGCCACCAGTGATGCCCAGCTAGGAGATACGCAGTATTTT.

The chain links TRBV1 to TRBJ2-7; TRBD2 reflects the table's D call only, with no check against the DNA. TRBV1 represents a pseudogene. The CDR3 covers 18 residues. The CDR3, as DNA: TGCACCAGCAGCCGGTTGCCGCCTAGCGGGAGGGTCTCCTACGAGCAGTACTTC. It encodes CTSSRLPPSGRVSYEQYF.

The chain has TRBV29-1 and TRBJ2-1; 14 bases line up with TRBD2. V trimming: 6 bases; J trimming: 3 bases; junction bases outside the gene matches: 1. CDR3 length equals 14 residues. CDR1 and CDR2 from the germline V gene are SQVTM and ANQGSEA. The CDR3 protein is CSVGLAGDYNEQFF. Written as DNA, the CDR3 is TGCAGCGTGGGACTAGCGGGAGACTACAATGAGCAGTTCTTC.

The rearrangement uses TRBV30 and TRBJ2-5; D possibly corresponds to TRBD1 (5 bases). Trimming took off 4 bases at V and 4 bases at J, with 10 bases between the two ends. CDR1 and CDR2 from the germline V gene are GTSNPN and SVGIG (reference sequence). This CDR3 is 12 amino acids long. The CDR3 nucleotides are TGTGCCTGGACTCAGGGTGGAGAGACCCAGTACTTC. The encoded protein is CAWTQGGETQYF.